A selection of T cell receptor beta chains follows, all from one sample in a study of regulatory T cells in long-lasting Graves disease. TCRdb re-called the multiplex PCR reads through MiXCR, storing one row per CDR3 protein. The sample records 550,000 to 650,000 distinct CDR3 sequences, 15% to 20% being singletons. These data were also reused for a study on T cells in Graves' hyperthyroidism and ophthalmopathy.

This specimen was peripheral blood mononuclear cells (PBMCs), taken at new diagnosis, from a patient treated with antithyroid drugs. These receptors were collected from a man between 18 and 29 years old with Graves disease. The CDR3 runs from the conserved cysteine through the conserved F or W. The D gene is left open where the match is weak. Not every row has a clone size; where given, it reads once, few, many or a size class.

CDR3 protein | CDR3 DNA | clone size | V gene | D gene | J gene
CASSPSQTGLAGELFF | TGTGCCAGCAGCCCCTCGCAGACAGGGTTAGCCGGGGAGCTGTTTTTT | few | TRBV11-1 | TRBD1 | TRBJ2-2
CAWSKTGGPPDTQYF | TGTGCCTGGAGCAAGACAGGGGGCCCCCCAGATACGCAGTATTTT | few | TRBV30 | TRBD1 | TRBJ2-3
CASAEGSTYEQYF | TGTGCTAGTGCCGAGGGGTCTACCTACGAGCAGTACTTC | . | TRBV12-5 | . | TRBJ2-7
CASSQDLTGGIQGYTF | TGTGCCAGCAGCCAAGATCTTACAGGGGGAATTCAAGGCTACACCTTC | few | TRBV14 | TRBD1 | TRBJ1-2
CSAREVKGNTEAFF | TGCAGTGCTAGAGAAGTTAAGGGGAACACTGAAGCTTTCTTT | . | TRBV20-1 | . | TRBJ1-1
CASSPRTSGTQETQYF | TGTGCCAGCAGCCCGCGGACTAGCGGGACACAAGAGACCCAGTACTTC | few | TRBV13 | TRBD2 | TRBJ2-5
CASSLEQGPLGQYF | TGTGCCAGCAGCCTCGAACAGGGCCCCTTGGGGCAGTACTTC | . | TRBV6-1 | . | TRBJ2-7
CASSLEKRSTDTQYF | TGTGCCAGCAGCTTAGAAAAGCGTAGCACAGATACGCAGTATTTT | many | TRBV11-2 | . | TRBJ2-3
CASSYRGMEQFF | TGTGCCAGCAGCTACCGGGGCATGGAGCAGTTCTTC | . | TRBV7-2 | . | TRBJ2-1
CSARAQGGGMNTEAFF | TGCAGTGCTAGAGCCCAGGGCGGCGGCATGAACACTGAAGCTTTCTTT | . | TRBV20-1 | . | TRBJ1-1